This T cell receptor beta chain is from a study of cytomegalovirus exposure and HLA in healthy donors (dated by TCRdb to 2017 to 2019). The study in broad terms: The 500 to 800 repertoires of the first cohort and the roughly 120 validation repertoires were produced on the same platform, according to a later analysis. High-throughput TCR immunosequencing, statistical association of individual TCRs with disease status, and machine learning were combined to predict cytomegalovirus infection status. The study was designed to test whether signatures of past pathogen exposure could be identified by cataloging public T cell receptors. A separate validation cohort of some 130 different subjects was used in addition to the roughly 640-subject first cohort. Overall study outcomes, separate from this receptor: A later analysis lacked HLA typing for the validation cohort, so it scored co-occurrence in that cohort across all 120 repertoires. While some public TCRs were present in many individuals, most TCR sequences turned up only very rarely across donors. A later analysis found that TCRs clustered in the first cohort also tended to co-occur in the 95 to 150 validation repertoires, with 90% to 95% of cluster scores above 0. Three of the identified cytomegalovirus-associated TCR beta chains were confirmed in vitro to be specific for cytomegalovirus antigens. The study gave a list of about 160 TCR beta chains associated with cytomegalovirus. According to the authors, the approach could potentially be generalized to other disease states and immunological phenotypes. The classifier was reported to diagnose cytomegalovirus status with high specificity and sensitivity in both the original and validation cohorts.

V is pared back by 5 bases and J by 0 bases, with 8 bases lying between the germline termini. The CDR1 and CDR2 encoded by the germline V gene are KGHSH and LQKENI. The CDR3 starts with the cysteine, ends with the phenylalanine, and has 15 residues. The read is trimmed to its CDR3 DNA, 45 bases read in frame from base 1. Concerning this clone: What antigen it recognizes has not been identified. No base quality information exists; no much larger clone differs at one position.

Library preparation used the immunoSEQ multiplex PCR assay. The authors' analysis ran thus. A statistical classification framework was built to diagnose cytomegalovirus status from the catalog of TCR beta chain sequences. TCRdb retrieved this table from immuneACCESS and kept in-frame rearrangements only. Not all clones are present; in checked studies, unresolved V genes account for under half, and no reason is known for the remainder. V and J calls and clone size follow that table, whereas D and trimming were derived from the DNA. For this sample there are some 60,000 clones; around 95% appear just once. Together, the top ten hold roughly 4.4% of the sample. The donors belonged to the validation cohort of about 120 subjects, which was separate from the roughly 680-subject first cohort.

Sequencing was performed on PBMCs. The sequence is built from TRBV18 and TRBJ2-6, with an unclear D gene assignment. The receptor was derived from a young man in good health and CMV-seropositive. The CDR3 protein is CASSEQSSGANVLTF. The DNA sequence is TGTGCCAGCTCAGAACAGAGCTCTGGGGCCAACGTCCTGACTTTC.